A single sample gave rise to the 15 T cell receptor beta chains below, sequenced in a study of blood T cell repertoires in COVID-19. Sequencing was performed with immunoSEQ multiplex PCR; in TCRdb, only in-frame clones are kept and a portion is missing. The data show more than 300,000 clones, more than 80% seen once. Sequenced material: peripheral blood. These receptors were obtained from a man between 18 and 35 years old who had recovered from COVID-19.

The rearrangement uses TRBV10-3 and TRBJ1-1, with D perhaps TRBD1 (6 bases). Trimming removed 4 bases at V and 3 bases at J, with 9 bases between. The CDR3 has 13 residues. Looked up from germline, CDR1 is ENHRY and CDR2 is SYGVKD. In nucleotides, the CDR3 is TGTGCCATCAGTGGCTCAGGGGACACTGAAGCTTTCTTT. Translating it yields CAISGSGDTEAFF.

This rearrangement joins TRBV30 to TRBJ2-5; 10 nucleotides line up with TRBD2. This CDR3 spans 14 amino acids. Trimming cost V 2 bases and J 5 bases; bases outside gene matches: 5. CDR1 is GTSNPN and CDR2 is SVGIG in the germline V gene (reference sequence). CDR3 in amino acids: CAWSSGLATETQYF. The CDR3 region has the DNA TGTGCCTGGAGTTCGGGACTAGCGACCGAGACCCAGTACTTC.

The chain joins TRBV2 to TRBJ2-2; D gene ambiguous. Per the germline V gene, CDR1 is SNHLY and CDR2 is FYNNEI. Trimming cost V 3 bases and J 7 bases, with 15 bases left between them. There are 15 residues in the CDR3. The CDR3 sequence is CASSDSTMRIGELFF. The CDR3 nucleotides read TGTGCCAGCAGTGATTCAACGATGAGGATCGGGGAGCTGTTTTTT.

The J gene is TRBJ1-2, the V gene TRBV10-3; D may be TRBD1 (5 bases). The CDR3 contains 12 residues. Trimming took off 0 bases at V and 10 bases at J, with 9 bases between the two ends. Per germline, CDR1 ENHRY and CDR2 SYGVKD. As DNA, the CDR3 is TGTGCCATCAGTGAGTCGACGGGGGACTACACCTTC. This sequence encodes CAISESTGDYTF.

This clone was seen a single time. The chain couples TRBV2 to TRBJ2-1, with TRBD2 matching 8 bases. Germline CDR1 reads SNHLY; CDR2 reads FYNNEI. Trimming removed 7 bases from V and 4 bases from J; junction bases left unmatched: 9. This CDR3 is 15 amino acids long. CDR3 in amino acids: CASNEGAGEYNEQFF. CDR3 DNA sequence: TGTGCCAGCAACGAGGGAGCGGGAGAGTACAATGAGCAGTTCTTC.

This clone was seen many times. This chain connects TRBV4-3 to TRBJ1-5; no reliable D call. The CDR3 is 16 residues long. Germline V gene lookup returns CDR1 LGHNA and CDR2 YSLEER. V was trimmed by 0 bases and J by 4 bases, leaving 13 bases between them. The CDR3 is CASSQDLITTNQPQHF. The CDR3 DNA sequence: TGCGCCAGCAGCCAAGATCTTATAACGACAAATCAGCCCCAGCATTTT.

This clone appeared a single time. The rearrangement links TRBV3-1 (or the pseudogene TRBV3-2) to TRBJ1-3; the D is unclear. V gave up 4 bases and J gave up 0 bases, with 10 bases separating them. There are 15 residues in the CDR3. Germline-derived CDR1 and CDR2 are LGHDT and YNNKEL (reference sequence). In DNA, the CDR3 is TGTGCCAGCAGCCCAATTGTGAGCTCTGGAAACACCATATATTTT. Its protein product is CASSPIVSSGNTIYF.

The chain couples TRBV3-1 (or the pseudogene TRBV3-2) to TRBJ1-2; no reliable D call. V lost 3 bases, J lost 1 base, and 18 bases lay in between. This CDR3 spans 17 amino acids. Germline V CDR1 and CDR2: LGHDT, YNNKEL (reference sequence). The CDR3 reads CASSHLQHRGFNYGYTF. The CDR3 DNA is TGTGCCAGCAGCCATTTACAGCACCGTGGGTTTAACTATGGCTACACCTTC.

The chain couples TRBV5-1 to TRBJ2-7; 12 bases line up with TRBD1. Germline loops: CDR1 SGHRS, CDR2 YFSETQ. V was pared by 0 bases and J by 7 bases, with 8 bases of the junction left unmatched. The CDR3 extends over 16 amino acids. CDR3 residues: CASSLGPGQGAREQYF. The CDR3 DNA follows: TGCGCCAGCAGCTTGGGTCCGGGACAGGGGGCGAGGGAGCAGTACTTC.

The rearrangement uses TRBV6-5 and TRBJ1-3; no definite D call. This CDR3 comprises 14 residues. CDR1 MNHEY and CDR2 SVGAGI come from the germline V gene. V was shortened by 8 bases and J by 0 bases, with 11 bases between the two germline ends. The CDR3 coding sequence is TGTGCCAGCTTTCCCGGGTACTCTGGAAACACCATATATTTT. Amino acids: CASFPGYSGNTIYF.

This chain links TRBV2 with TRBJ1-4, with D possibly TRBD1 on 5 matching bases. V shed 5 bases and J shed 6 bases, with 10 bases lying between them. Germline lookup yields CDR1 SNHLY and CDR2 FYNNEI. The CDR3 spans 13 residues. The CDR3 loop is CASSKGWDEKLFF. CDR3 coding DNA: TGTGCCAGCAGTAAGGGGTGGGATGAAAAACTGTTTTTT.

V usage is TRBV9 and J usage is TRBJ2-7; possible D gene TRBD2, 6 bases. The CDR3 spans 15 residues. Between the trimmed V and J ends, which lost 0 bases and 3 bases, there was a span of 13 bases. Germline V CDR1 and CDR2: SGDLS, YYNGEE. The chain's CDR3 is CASSVGLGGSYEQYF. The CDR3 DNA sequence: TGTGCCAGCAGCGTAGGTCTTGGGGGGAGCTACGAGCAGTACTTC.

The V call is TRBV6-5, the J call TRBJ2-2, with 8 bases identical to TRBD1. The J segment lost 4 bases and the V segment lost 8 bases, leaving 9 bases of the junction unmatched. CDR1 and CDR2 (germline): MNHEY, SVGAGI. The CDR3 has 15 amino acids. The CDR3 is CASAIRTGLTGELFF. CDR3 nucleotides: TGTGCCAGCGCGATCCGGACAGGGCTCACCGGGGAGCTGTTTTTT.

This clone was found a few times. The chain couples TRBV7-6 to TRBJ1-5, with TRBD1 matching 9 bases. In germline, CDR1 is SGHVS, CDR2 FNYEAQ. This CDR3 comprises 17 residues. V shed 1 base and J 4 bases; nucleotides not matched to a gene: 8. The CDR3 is CASSLGTPGQGNQPQHF. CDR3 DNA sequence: TGTGCCAGCAGCTTAGGAACACCGGGACAGGGAAATCAGCCCCAGCATTTT.

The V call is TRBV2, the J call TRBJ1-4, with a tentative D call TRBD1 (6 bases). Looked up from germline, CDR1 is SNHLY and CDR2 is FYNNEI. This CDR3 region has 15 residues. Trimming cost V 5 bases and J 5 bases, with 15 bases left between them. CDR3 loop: CASSPWTDPNEKLFF. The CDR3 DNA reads TGTGCCAGCAGTCCTTGGACAGATCCAAATGAAAAACTGTTTTTT.